One sample yielded the 20 T cell receptor beta chains listed below, sequenced in a study of cytomegalovirus exposure and HLA in healthy donors. The PCR contained 60 Vbeta and 13 Jbeta primers. Data came from immunoSEQ multiplex PCR; TCRdb stores just in-frame clones and leaves some out. The sample lists 120,000 to 150,000 clones, around 84% occurring once. Specimen: PBMCs. The receptor source for this set is a boy aged 2 to 10 in good health and CMV-seronegative.

This sequence joins TRBV12-5 and TRBJ2-3; D is ambiguous. The germline V gene encodes CDR1 LGHNT and CDR2 FRNRAP. The CDR3 has 14 residues. The germline V and J ends were trimmed by 0 bases and 4 bases, with 8 bases remaining between them. CDR3 coding DNA: TGTGCTAGTGGTTTGGTACTTTCGGCAGATACGCAGTATTTT. Translating gives CASGLVLSADTQYF.

The sample holds a few counts of this clone. The chain is built from TRBV28 and TRBJ2-1, with a possible D match to TRBD1 (5 bases). V lost 5 bases, J lost 2 bases, and 13 bases lay in between. Germline values: CDR1 MDHEN, CDR2 SYDVKM. This CDR3 spans 15 amino acids. CDR3 DNA: TGTGCCAGCAGTGAACCTAGGGGCCCCTACAATGAGCAGTTCTTC. This gives the protein CASSEPRGPYNEQFF.

The sample holds one count of this clone. The chain has TRBV19 and TRBJ2-1; 9 bases line up with TRBD2. The germline CDR1 and CDR2 sequences are LNHDA and SQIVND (reference sequence). Trimming at V came to 7 bases and at J to 8 bases, leaving 9 bases not matched to a gene. There are 14 residues in the CDR3. CDR3 sequence reads: CASTRSSGTDEQFF. In DNA form, the CDR3 reads TGTGCCAGTACTCGGTCTAGCGGGACCGATGAGCAGTTCTTC.

The chain carries TRBV18 and TRBJ2-4; tentative D call: TRBD2 (5 bases). Trimming pared 1 base from V and 8 bases from J, leaving 15 bases between. CDR3 size: 15 residues. The germline V gene has CDR1 KGHSH and CDR2 LQKENI. Here the CDR3 DNA reads TGTGCCAGCTCACCACAGGGAGTCGGCATGGACATTCAGTACTTC. It encodes CASSPQGVGMDIQYF.

In DNA form, the CDR3 reads TGTGCCAGCAGTAGTCTTCTTCGGAGAAATGAGCAGTTCTTC. This gives the protein CASSSLLRRNEQFF. This chain links TRBV11-2 with TRBJ2-1, with D unresolved. Germline V gene sequence: CDR1 SGHAT, CDR2 FQNNGV. The V end lost 6 bases, the J end lost 7 bases, and 16 bases lay between the germline ends. The CDR3 covers 14 residues.

The chain joins TRBV7-2 to TRBJ2-7; 8 positions match TRBD2. This CDR3 region has 15 residues. Germline CDR1 reads SGHTA; CDR2 reads FQGNSA. Losses at the gene ends were 0 bases for V and 6 bases for J; bases not matched to a gene: 7. CDR3 loop: CASSLASSGIGEQYF. CDR3 DNA sequence: TGTGCCAGCAGCTTAGCCAGTAGCGGGATCGGCGAGCAGTACTTC.

This sequence joins TRBV4-3 and TRBJ2-7; D is undetermined. Deletions cut 0 bases from V and 0 bases from J, with 12 bases between. From germline, CDR1 is LGHNA and CDR2 YSLEER. This CDR3 has 16 amino acids. CDR3 nucleotides: TGCGCCAGCAGCCAAGATCCAGCAGGAACCTCCTACGAGCAGTACTTC. Protein sequence: CASSQDPAGTSYEQYF.

V is TRBV9 and J is TRBJ1-5, with a possible D match to TRBD1 (6 bases). This CDR3 spans 14 amino acids. The germline V gene encodes CDR1 SGDLS and CDR2 YYNGEE. V was pared by 0 bases and J by 5 bases, with 9 bases between. CDR3 loop: CASSVEGGHQPQHF. In DNA form, the CDR3 reads TGTGCCAGCAGCGTAGAGGGGGGGCATCAGCCCCAGCATTTT. Drawing the rest from reference TRBV9 and TRBJ1-5, the complete variable domain is DSGVTQTPKHLITATGQRVTLRCSPRSGDLSVYWYQQSLDQGLQFLIQYYNGEERAKGNILERFSAQQFPDLHSELNLSSLELGDSALYFCASSVEGGHQPQHFGDGTRLSIL.

In this sample, this clone turned up a few times. V and J are TRBV5-1 and TRBJ1-1; 8 bases line up with TRBD1. Trimming cost V 3 bases and J 4 bases; bases outside gene matches: 5. Germline assignment: CDR1 SGHRS and CDR2 YFSETQ. This CDR3 has 14 amino acids. The CDR3: CASSSSDRGTEAFF. The CDR3 DNA is TGCGCCAGCAGCTCGAGCGACAGGGGCACTGAAGCTTTCTTT.

The chain couples TRBV30 to TRBJ2-7; no firm D call. CDR1 and CDR2 (germline): GTSNPN, SVGIG (reference sequence). The CDR3 consists of 14 residues. Trimming took off 4 bases at V and 2 bases at J, with 15 bases between the two ends. The CDR3 DNA is TGTGCCTGGAACTTCGGTGACATTGCCTACGAGCAGTACTTC. This sequence encodes CAWNFGDIAYEQYF.

The chain has TRBV10-1 and TRBJ1-1; weak D call: TRBD1 (6 bases). Trimming removed 2 bases at V and 4 bases at J, with 17 bases between. CDR1 WNHNN and CDR2 SYGVQD come from the germline V gene (reference sequence). The CDR3 spans 16 residues. CDR3 sequence: CASSENSRGSLTEAFF. DNA of the CDR3: TGCGCCAGCAGTGAGAATAGCAGGGGCTCCCTCACTGAAGCTTTCTTT.

This clone was detected a few times. This chain links TRBV11-2 with TRBJ2-1; D may be TRBD2 (6 bases). The CDR3 is made up of 13 amino acids. Germline V gene lookup returns CDR1 SGHAT and CDR2 FQNNGV. V was clipped by 6 bases and J by 6 bases, with 12 bases between them. The CDR3: CASRPRGSNEQFF. CDR3 coding DNA: TGTGCCAGCAGACCTCGGGGGTCCAATGAGCAGTTCTTC. The entire variable domain, with the rest obtained from reference TRBV11-2 and TRBJ2-1, is as follows: EAGVAQSPRYKIIEKRQSVAFWCNPISGHATLYWYQQILGQGPKLLIQFQNNGVVDDSQLPKDRFSAERLKGVDSTLKIQPAKLEDSAVYLCASRPRGSNEQFFGPGTRLTVL.

V and J are TRBV6-4 and TRBJ1-6, with 8 bases lining up with TRBD1. V lost 4 bases and J lost 8; bases outside the gene matches: 7. CDR1 and CDR2 from the germline V gene are MRHNA and SNTAGT. The CDR3 consists of 15 residues. The CDR3, as DNA: TGTGCCAGCAGTGTAGACGGACAGGGTCATTCACCCCTCCACTTT. Its translation: CASSVDGQGHSPLHF.

The V call is TRBV19, the J call TRBJ1-1; 9 bases are shared with TRBD1. V lost 4 bases to trimming and J lost 3 bases; unmatched junction nucleotides: 9. Germline assignment: CDR1 LNHDA and CDR2 SQIVND (reference sequence). The CDR3 runs 16 residues. The CDR3 is CASSTSTGGRYTEAFF. The CDR3 DNA reads as TGTGCCAGTAGTACCTCGACAGGGGGAAGGTACACTGAAGCTTTCTTT.

The J gene is TRBJ2-3, the V gene TRBV7-9; 13 nucleotides line up with TRBD2. CDR1 is SEHNR, CDR2 FQNEAQ, per germline (reference sequence). The CDR3 has 18 residues. The V segment lost 5 bases and the J segment 2 bases; nucleotides outside the gene matches: 10. CDR3 protein: CASSPFRTSGGVTDTQYF. The CDR3 nucleotides read TGTGCCAGCAGCCCTTTCAGGACTAGCGGGGGAGTCACAGATACGCAGTATTTT.

Here the CDR3 reads CASSGGGLHSPLHF. As DNA, the CDR3 is TGTGCCAGCAGCGGAGGGGGCCTTCATTCACCCCTCCACTTT. The chain joins TRBV9 to TRBJ1-6, with TRBD1 matching over 7 bases. CDR1 is SGDLS and CDR2 is YYNGEE in the germline V gene. The CDR3 runs to 14 residues. J was trimmed by 8 bases and V by 3 bases; bases with no gene match: 5.

The chain recombines TRBV6-1 with TRBJ1-4; D unclear. CDR1 is MNHNS and CDR2 is SASEGT in the germline V gene. V lost 7 bases and J lost 6, with 15 bases in between. CDR3 length: 14 amino acids. CDR3 coding DNA: TGTGCCAGCACCGGGGTCCTCACACATGAAAAACTGTTTTTT. Protein: CASTGVLTHEKLFF.

As concerns this clone: Other DNA sequences in the sample encode the same CDR3. The chain employs TRBV5-1 and TRBJ1-5; 7 bases line up with TRBD1. Germline CDR1 is SGHRS and CDR2 is YFSETQ. V was clipped by 0 bases and J by 4 bases; unmatched bases: 1. CDR3 length equals 14 residues. CDR3 nucleotide sequence: TGCGCCAGCAGCTTGGGGACAGGAAATCAGCCCCAGCATTTT. It translates to CASSLGTGNQPQHF.

V and J are TRBV27 and TRBJ2-2; 9 bases align to TRBD2. CDR3 length: 17 amino acids. The germline CDR1 and CDR2 sequences are MNHEY and SMNVEV (reference sequence). After removal of 0 bases from V and 7 bases from J, the junction contained 9 bases not matched to a gene. CDR3 protein: CASSLSQRGVMNGELFF. For the CDR3, the DNA is TGTGCCAGCAGTTTATCCCAGCGGGGGGTTATGAACGGGGAGCTGTTTTTT.

The chain carries TRBV2 and TRBJ1-1; D might be TRBD1 (5 bases). There are 16 residues in the CDR3. With 8 bases removed from V and 2 bases from J, the gap between germline ends came to 21 bases. Germline loops: CDR1 SNHLY, CDR2 FYNNEI. This CDR3 is CASLGGTRMGNTEAFF. The CDR3 DNA is TGTGCCAGCCTTGGAGGGACTCGAATGGGAAACACTGAAGCTTTCTTT.